The rows below give T cell receptor beta chains drawn from one sample of a study of T cell changes during pregnancy in multiple sclerosis. The assay was immunoSEQ multiplex PCR, and TCRdb's table has in-frame clones only and misses some. The sample lists tens of thousands of clones, roughly 90% seen once, with roughly 2% in the top ten. Here the sequenced sample was peripheral blood, taken in the second trimester of pregnancy. The source is a female donor with multiple sclerosis, enrolled in a pregnancy study. The CDR3 runs from the conserved cysteine through the conserved F or W. A D gene is named only where the DNA matches it firmly. Some rows mark clone size as missing; the rest say once, few, many or name a class of expanded clone.

.,TRBJ2-3,TRBV5-1,TRBD2,TGCGCCAGCAGCCAATTTCCTAGCGGGGGACCAACAGATACGCAGTATTTT,CASSQFPSGGPTDTQYF
once,TRBJ1-4,TRBV2,.,TGTGCCAGCAAAATTTCCAGGGAGGGGGAAAAACTGTTTTTT,CASKISREGEKLFF
.,TRBJ2-4,TRBV5-1,.,TGCGCCAGCAGCTTGTACTTTATGGGGCCAGCCAAAAACATTCAGTACTTC,CASSLYFMGPAKNIQYF
.,TRBJ1-1,TRBV7-9,.,TGTGCCAGCAGCCAGGAGGGGGAAGCTTTCTTT,CASSQEGEAFF
once,TRBJ1-2,TRBV5-6,.,TGTGCCAGCAGCTTTTCAGGGGTTGGCTACACCTTC,CASSFSGVGYTF
.,TRBJ2-7,TRBV6-5,.,TGTGCCAGCAGTCACAACAGGGAATACGAGCAGTACTTC,CASSHNREYEQYF
few,TRBJ1-2,TRBV7-9,.,TGTGCCAGCAGCTTAGTTGAACCCCAAAGAGCTAACTATGGCTACACCTTC,CASSLVEPQRANYGYTF
.,TRBJ2-3,TRBV29-1,TRBD1,TGCAGCGTTGTTAGAATGGACAGGAACACAGATACGCAGTATTTT,CSVVRMDRNTDTQYF
.,TRBJ2-1,TRBV7-9,.,TGTGCCAGCAGCTCTATCGTGCAGTTCTTC,CASSSIVQFF
.,TRBJ1-5,TRBV21-1,.,TGTGCCAGCATCCAGAATAGCAATCAGCCCCAGCATTTT,CASIQNSNQPQHF